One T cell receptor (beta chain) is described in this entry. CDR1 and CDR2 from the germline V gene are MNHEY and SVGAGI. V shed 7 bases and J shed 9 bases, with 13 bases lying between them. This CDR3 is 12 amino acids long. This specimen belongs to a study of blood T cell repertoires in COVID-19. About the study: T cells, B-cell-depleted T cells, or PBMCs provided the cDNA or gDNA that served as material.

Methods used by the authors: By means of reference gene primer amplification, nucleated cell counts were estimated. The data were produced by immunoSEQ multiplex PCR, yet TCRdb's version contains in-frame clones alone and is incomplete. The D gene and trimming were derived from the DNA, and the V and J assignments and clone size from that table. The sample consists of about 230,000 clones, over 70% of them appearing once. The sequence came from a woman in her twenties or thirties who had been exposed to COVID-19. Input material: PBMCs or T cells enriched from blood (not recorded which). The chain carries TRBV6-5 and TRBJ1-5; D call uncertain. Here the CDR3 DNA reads TGTGCCAGCACCAGGCACGACGGGCCCCAGCATTTT. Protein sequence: CASTRHDGPQHF.